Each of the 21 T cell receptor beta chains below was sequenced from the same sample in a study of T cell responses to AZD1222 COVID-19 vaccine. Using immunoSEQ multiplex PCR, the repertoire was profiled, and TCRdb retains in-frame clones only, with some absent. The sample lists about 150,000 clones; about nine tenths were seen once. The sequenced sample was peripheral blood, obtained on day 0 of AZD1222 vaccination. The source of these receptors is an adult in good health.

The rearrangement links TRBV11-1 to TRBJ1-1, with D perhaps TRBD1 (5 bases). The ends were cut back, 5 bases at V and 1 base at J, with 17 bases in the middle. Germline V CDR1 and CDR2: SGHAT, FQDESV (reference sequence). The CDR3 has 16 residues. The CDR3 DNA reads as TGTGCCAGCAGCCGATGGAAAACAGGAGGGAACACTGAAGCTTTCTTT. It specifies CASSRWKTGGNTEAFF.

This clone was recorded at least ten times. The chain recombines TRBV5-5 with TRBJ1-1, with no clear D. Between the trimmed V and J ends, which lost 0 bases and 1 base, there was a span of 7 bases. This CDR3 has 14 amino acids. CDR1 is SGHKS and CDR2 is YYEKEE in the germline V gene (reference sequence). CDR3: CASSLVGPNTEAFF. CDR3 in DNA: TGTGCCAGCAGCTTGGTAGGGCCGAACACTGAAGCTTTCTTT.

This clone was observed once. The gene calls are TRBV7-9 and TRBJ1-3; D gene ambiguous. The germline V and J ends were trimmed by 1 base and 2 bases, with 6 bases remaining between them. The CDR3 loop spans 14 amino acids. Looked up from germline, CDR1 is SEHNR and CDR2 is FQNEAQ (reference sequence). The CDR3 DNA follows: TGTGCCAGCAGCTTAGGGCAGGCTGGAAACACCATATATTTT. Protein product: CASSLGQAGNTIYF.

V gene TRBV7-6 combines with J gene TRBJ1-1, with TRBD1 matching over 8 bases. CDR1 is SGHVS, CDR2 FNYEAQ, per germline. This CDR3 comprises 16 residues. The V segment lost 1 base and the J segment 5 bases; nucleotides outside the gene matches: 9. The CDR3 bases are TGTGCCAGCAGCTTAGGGCCCAGGACAGGGCAAACTGAAGCTTTCTTT. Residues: CASSLGPRTGQTEAFF.

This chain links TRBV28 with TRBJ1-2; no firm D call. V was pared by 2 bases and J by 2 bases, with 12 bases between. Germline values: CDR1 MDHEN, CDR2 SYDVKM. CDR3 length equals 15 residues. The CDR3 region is CASSLPGARNYGYTF. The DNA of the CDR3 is TGTGCCAGCAGTTTACCAGGCGCCCGGAACTATGGCTACACCTTC.

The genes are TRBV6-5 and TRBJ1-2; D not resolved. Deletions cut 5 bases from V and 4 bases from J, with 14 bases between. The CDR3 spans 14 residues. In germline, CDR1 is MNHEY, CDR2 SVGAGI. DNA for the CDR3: TGTGCCAGCAGTCCTAGGGTTATATTCTATGGCTACACCTTC. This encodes CASSPRVIFYGYTF.

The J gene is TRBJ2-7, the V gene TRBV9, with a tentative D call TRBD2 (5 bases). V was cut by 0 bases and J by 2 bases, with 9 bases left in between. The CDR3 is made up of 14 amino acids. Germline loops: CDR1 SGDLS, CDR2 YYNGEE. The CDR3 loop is CASSVEGVPYEQYF. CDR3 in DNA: TGTGCCAGCAGCGTAGAGGGAGTGCCCTACGAGCAGTACTTC.

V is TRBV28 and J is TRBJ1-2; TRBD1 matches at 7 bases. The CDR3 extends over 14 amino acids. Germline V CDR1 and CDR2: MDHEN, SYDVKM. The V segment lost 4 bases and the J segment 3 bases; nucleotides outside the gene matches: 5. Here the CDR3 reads CASSSIQGYYGYTF. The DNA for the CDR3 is TGTGCCAGCAGTTCAATACAGGGGTACTATGGCTACACCTTC.

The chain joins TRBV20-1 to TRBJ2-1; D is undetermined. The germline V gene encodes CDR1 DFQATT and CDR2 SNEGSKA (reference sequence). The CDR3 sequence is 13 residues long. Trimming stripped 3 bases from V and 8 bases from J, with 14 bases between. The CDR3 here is CSASQPNVDEQFF. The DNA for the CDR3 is TGCAGTGCTAGTCAACCCAACGTAGATGAGCAGTTCTTC.

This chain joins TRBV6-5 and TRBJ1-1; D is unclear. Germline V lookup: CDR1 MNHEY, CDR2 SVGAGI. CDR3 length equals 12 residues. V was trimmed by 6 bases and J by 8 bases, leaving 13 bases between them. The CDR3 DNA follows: TGTGCCAGCAGACCAGGCGGGAGCGAAGCTTTCTTT. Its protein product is CASRPGGSEAFF.

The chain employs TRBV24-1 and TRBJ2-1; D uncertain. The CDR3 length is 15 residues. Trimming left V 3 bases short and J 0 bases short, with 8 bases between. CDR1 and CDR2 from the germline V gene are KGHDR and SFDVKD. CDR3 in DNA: TGTGCCACCAGTGATATAGGAAGCTCCTACAATGAGCAGTTCTTC. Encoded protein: CATSDIGSSYNEQFF.

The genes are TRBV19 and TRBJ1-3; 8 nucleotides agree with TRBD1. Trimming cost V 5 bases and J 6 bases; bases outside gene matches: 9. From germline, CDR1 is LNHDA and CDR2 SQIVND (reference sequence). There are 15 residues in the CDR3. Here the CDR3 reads CASSLRQGSTNTIYF. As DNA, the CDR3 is TGTGCCAGTAGTCTACGACAGGGGAGTACAAACACCATATATTTT.

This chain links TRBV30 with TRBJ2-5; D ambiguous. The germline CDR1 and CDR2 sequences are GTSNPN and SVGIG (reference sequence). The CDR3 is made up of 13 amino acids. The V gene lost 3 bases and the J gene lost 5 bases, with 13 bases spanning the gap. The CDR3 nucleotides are TGTGCCTGGAGCTTAGGGCATTCGGAGACCCAGTACTTC. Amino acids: CAWSLGHSETQYF.

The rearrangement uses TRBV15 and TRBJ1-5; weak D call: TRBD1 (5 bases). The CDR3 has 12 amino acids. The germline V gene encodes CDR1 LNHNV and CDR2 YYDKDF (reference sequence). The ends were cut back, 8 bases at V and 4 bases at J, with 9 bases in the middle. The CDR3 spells CATGAANQPQHF. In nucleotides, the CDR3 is TGTGCCACCGGGGCGGCAAATCAGCCCCAGCATTTT.

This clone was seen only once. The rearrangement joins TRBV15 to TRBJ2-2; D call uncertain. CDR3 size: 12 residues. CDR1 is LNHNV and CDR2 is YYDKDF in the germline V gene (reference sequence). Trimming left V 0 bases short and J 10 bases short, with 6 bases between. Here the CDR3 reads CATSRDRVELFF. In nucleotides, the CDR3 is TGTGCCACCAGCAGAGACCGAGTGGAGCTGTTTTTT.

The CDR3 loop reads CASAHETGFRDGYTF. The DNA of the CDR3 is TGTGCCAGCGCGCACGAAACCGGGTTTCGCGATGGCTACACCTTC. The V gene is TRBV18, the J gene TRBJ1-2, with D unresolved. V lost 8 bases and J lost 6, with 22 bases in between. The CDR3 spans 15 residues. Germline CDR1 is KGHSH and CDR2 is LQKENI.

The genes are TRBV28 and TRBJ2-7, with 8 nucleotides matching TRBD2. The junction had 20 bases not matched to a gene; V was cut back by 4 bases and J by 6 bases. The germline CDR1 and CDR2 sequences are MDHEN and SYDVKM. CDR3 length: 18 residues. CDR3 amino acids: CASSYRFGSGSPGGEQYF. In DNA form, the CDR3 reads TGTGCCAGCAGTTACCGATTTGGGAGCGGGAGTCCGGGTGGCGAGCAGTACTTC.

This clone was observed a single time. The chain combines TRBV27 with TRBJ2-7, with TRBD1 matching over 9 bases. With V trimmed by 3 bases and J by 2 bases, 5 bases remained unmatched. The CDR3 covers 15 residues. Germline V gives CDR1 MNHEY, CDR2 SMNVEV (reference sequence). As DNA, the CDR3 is TGTGCCAGCAGTTTGGGGACAGGGAGCGCCTACGAGCAGTACTTC. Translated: CASSLGTGSAYEQYF.

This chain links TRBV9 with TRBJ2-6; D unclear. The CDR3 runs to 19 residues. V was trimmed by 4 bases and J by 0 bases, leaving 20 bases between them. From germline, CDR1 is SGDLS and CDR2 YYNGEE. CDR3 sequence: CASSQNPEGSLSGANVLTF. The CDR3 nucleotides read TGTGCCAGCAGCCAAAACCCGGAAGGCAGTCTCTCTGGGGCCAACGTCCTGACTTTC.

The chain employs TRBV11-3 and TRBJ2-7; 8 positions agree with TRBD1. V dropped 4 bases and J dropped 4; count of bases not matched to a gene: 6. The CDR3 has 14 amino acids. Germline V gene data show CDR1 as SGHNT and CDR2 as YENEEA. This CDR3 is CASSYGQGRYEQYF. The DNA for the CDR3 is TGTGCCAGCAGCTACGGACAGGGAAGATACGAGCAGTACTTC.

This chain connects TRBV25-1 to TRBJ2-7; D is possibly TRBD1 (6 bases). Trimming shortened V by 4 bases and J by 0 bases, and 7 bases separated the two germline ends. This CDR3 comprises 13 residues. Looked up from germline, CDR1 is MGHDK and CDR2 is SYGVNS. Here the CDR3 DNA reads TGTGCCAGCAGTGGGACAGCCTCCTACGAGCAGTACTTC. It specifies CASSGTASYEQYF.